The next 16 T cell receptor beta chains were all read from a single sample in a study of early T cells in non-severe SARS-CoV-2 infection (dated by TCRdb to about 2021). Library generation was performed with 5' RACE. Sequencing used a NextSeq 500. TCRdb reprocessing: public reads trimmed at Q25 with fastp, clones called with MiXCR, in-frame beta chains kept. Entries are consolidated by CDR3 protein sequence, retaining the most common genes and DNA. The table for this sample lists 70,000 or so distinct CDR3 sequences; approximately 13% of them were counted only once. Around 15% of the sample belongs to the ten largest clones. Sequencing was performed on whole blood. These receptors came from an adult who was a healthcare worker with PCR-confirmed SARS-CoV-2 infection or an uninfected control (not recorded which).

This clonotype was found a few times. V usage is TRBV9 and J usage is TRBJ2-1, with a possible D match to TRBD1 (6 bases). The CDR3 has 16 residues. CDR1 and CDR2 from the germline V gene are SGDLS and YYNGEE. Trimming took off 0 bases at V and 5 bases at J, with 15 bases between the two ends. CDR3 protein: CASSVELGAPNNEQFF. CDR3 coding DNA: TGTGCCAGCAGCGTAGAGCTGGGGGCTCCTAACAATGAGCAGTTCTTC.

This clonotype was observed at least ten times. The chain carries TRBV29-1 and TRBJ1-1; D unclear. The V gene lost 7 bases and the J gene lost 4 bases, with 16 bases spanning the gap. The CDR3 runs 13 residues. Germline values: CDR1 SQVTM, CDR2 ANQGSEA. CDR3 amino acids: CSAKTKRGTEAFF. The DNA for the CDR3 is TGCAGCGCCAAAACCAAAAGAGGCACTGAAGCTTTCTTT.

The sample holds one count of this clonotype. The chain joins TRBV2 to TRBJ2-1; D tentatively reads TRBD1 or TRBD2 (5 bases each). Trimming cost V 1 base and J 7 bases, with 17 bases left between them. There are 16 residues in the CDR3. Germline V gene lookup returns CDR1 SNHLY and CDR2 FYNNEI. CDR3 coding DNA: TGTGCCAGCAGTGAAGGAGGGCGGAGACAGTTGAATGAGCAGTTCTTC. Its translation is CASSEGGRRQLNEQFF.

The chain combines TRBV27 with TRBJ1-2, with 9 bases aligning to TRBD1. The CDR3 loop spans 14 amino acids. The germline CDR1 and CDR2 sequences are MNHEY and SMNVEV (reference sequence). The trim removed 6 bases at V and 4 bases at J, leaving 6 bases unmatched. The CDR3 spells CASSPDRGFYGYTF. The CDR3 nucleotides read TGTGCCAGCAGCCCGGACAGGGGATTCTATGGCTACACCTTC.

This clonotype has at least ten counts. The chain is built from TRBV6-2 or TRBV6-3 and TRBJ2-2; 14 nucleotides align to TRBD2. The V and J ends lost 5 bases and 4 bases, in that order; junction bases with no gene match: 6. Germline loops: CDR1 MNHEY, CDR2 SVGEGT. The CDR3 is made up of 17 amino acids. The CDR3 loop reads CASSPTSGGDPTGELFF. The CDR3, as DNA: TGTGCCAGCAGTCCGACTAGCGGGGGGGACCCCACCGGGGAGCTGTTTTTT.

This sequence joins TRBV24-1 and TRBJ2-7, with no clear D. This CDR3 spans 18 amino acids. V was pared by 0 bases and J by 0 bases, with 17 bases between. Germline assignment: CDR1 KGHDR and CDR2 SFDVKD. The CDR3 region has the DNA TGTGCCACCAGTGATTTGGATCCATCCGGGCACCTCTCCTACGAGCAGTACTTC. Translation gives CATSDLDPSGHLSYEQYF.

This clonotype was counted many times. The chain uses TRBV6-6 and TRBJ2-5; maybe TRBD2 (6 bases). V was clipped by 6 bases and J by 3 bases, with 11 bases between them. CDR1 and CDR2 from the germline V gene are MNHNY and SVGAGI (reference sequence). This CDR3 has 13 amino acids. The CDR3 reads CASSRPSEETQYF. The CDR3, as DNA: TGTGCCAGCAGCCGCCCTAGCGAAGAGACCCAGTACTTC.

This chain uses TRBV7-3 with TRBJ2-1; 11 bases are shared with TRBD2. Trimming at V came to 1 base and at J to 8 bases, leaving 4 bases not matched to a gene. CDR1 and CDR2 from the germline V gene are SGHTA and FQGTGA. The CDR3 runs 15 residues. CDR3 DNA sequence: TGTGCCAGCAGCTTAATAGCGGGGGGGCTTGATGAGCAGTTCTTC. Amino acid sequence: CASSLIAGGLDEQFF.

The V and J genes are TRBV30 and TRBJ1-1; no firm D call. V was shortened by 5 bases and J by 2 bases, with 6 bases between the two germline ends. This CDR3 has 11 amino acids. Germline CDR1 GTSNPN, CDR2 SVGIG (reference sequence). CDR3 residues: CAWVFNTEAFF. For the CDR3, the DNA is TGTGCCTGGGTGTTTAACACTGAAGCTTTCTTT.

This clonotype was recorded many times. The rearrangement joins TRBV12-3 or TRBV12-4 to TRBJ1-6; 8 bases align to TRBD1. This CDR3 is 18 amino acids long. Trimming cost V 3 bases and J 7 bases; bases outside gene matches: 14. The CDR3 nucleotides are TGTGCCAGCAGTTTGGGCAGGGGGCCGGGTGTGGGAAATTCACCCCTCCACTTT. This gives the protein CASSLGRGPGVGNSPLHF.

V gene TRBV5-1 combines with J gene TRBJ2-6, with D unresolved. The CDR3 totals 14 residues. V gave up 2 bases and J gave up 4 bases, with 7 bases separating them. CDR1 is SGHRS, CDR2 YFSETQ, per germline. The CDR3 is CASSFGLGANVLTF. As DNA, the CDR3 is TGCGCCAGCAGCTTTGGCTTGGGGGCCAACGTCCTGACTTTC.

With regard to this clonotype: Relative to the germline gene, one junction end is altered; a read error may explain this. The DNA for the CDR3 is TGTGCCAGCAGTTTAGCGTCGGGACAGGTCCACTTC. Translation: CASSLASGQVHF. The chain links TRBV12-3 or TRBV12-4 to TRBJ2-5, with 8 bases that match TRBD1. The CDR3 length is 12 residues.

V is TRBV5-4 and J is TRBJ2-1; 9 nucleotides agree with TRBD1. Germline V gene data show CDR1 as SGHNT and CDR2 as YYREEE (reference sequence). V lost 0 bases and J lost 7; bases outside the gene matches: 8. The CDR3 consists of 16 residues. CDR3: CASSLEGTGLKNEQFF. The CDR3 nucleotides are TGTGCCAGCAGCTTGGAGGGGACAGGGTTGAAAAATGAGCAGTTCTTC.

The genes are TRBV7-3 and TRBJ2-7; 8 nucleotides align to TRBD2. In germline, CDR1 is SGHTA, CDR2 FQGTGA. This CDR3 is built from 15 residues. V lost 1 base, J lost 0 bases, and 2 bases stayed unmatched. CDR3 DNA: TGTGCCAGCAGCTTAAATAGCGGGGACTCCTACGAGCAGTACTTC. This encodes CASSLNSGDSYEQYF.

The chain is built from TRBV4-1 and TRBJ2-4; 8 bases are a match to TRBD2. Trimming at V came to 3 bases and at J to 0 bases, leaving 4 bases not matched to a gene. CDR3 size: 16 residues. The germline V gene has CDR1 MGHRA and CDR2 YSYEKL. CDR3 nucleotides: TGCGCCAGCAGCCAGGTAGCGGGAATAGCCAAAAACATTCAGTACTTC. Residues: CASSQVAGIAKNIQYF.

The chain is built from TRBV20-1 and TRBJ1-1; D call uncertain. CDR3 size: 12 residues. Germline V gene sequence: CDR1 DFQATT, CDR2 SNEGSKA (reference sequence). V was cut by 3 bases and J by 6 bases, with 11 bases left in between. The DNA for the CDR3 is TGCAGTGCTAGGGGTCTTGAACCTGAAGCTTTCTTT. Residues: CSARGLEPEAFF.